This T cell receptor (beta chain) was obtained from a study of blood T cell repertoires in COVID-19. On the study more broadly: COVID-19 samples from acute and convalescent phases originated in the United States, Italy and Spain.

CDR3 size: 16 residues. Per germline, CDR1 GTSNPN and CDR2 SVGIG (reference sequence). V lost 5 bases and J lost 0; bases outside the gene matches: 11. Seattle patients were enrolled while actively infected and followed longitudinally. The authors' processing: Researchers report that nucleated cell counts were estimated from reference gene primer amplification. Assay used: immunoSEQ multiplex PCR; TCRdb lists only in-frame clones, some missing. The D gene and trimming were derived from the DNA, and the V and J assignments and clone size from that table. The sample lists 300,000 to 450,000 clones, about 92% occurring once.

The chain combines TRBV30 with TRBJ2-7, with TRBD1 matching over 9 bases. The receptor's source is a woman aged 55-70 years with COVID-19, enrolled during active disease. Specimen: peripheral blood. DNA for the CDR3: TGTGCCTGGGACGACAGGGGGACCTTCTCCTCCTACGAGCAGTACTTC. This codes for CAWDDRGTFSSYEQYF.